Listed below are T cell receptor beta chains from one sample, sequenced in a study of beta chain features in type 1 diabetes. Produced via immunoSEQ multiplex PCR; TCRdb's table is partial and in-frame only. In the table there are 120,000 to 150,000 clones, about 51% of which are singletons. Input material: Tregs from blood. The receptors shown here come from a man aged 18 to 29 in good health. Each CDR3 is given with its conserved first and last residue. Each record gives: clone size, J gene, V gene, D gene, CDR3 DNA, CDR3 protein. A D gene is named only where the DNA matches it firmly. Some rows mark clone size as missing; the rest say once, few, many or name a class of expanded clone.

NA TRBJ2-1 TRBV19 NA TGTGCCAGTAGTATAGGACACTTGGGCAATGAGCAGTTCTTC CASSIGHLGNEQFF
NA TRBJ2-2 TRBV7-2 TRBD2 TGTGCCAGCAGCTTGCGGGGGGGTACCGGGGAGCTGTTTTTT CASSLRGGTGELFF
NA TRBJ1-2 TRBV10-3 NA TGTGCCATCAACCAGGGTATATATGGCTACACCTTC CAINQGIYGYTF
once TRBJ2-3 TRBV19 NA TGTGCCAGTAGTATAACAGGGCGTAGCACAGATACGCAGTATTTT CASSITGRSTDTQYF
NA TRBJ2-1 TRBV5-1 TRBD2 TGCGCCAGCAGCCCTGGACTAGCGGGAGGGGCGGGGCAGTTCTTC CASSPGLAGGAGQFF
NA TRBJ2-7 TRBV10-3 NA TGTGCCATCAGTGATAGGTCTAGCAGAGATCCACACTCCTACGAGCAGTACTTC CAISDRSSRDPHSYEQYF
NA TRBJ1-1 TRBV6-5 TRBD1 TGTGCCAGCAGTTCCGGGACAGGGAACACTGAAGCTTTCTTT CASSSGTGNTEAFF
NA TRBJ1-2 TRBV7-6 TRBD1 TGTGCCAGCAGCCCGACAGGGAACTATGGCTACACCTTC CASSPTGNYGYTF
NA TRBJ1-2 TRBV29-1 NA TGCAGCGTCGGTGGACGGGGGAGCGGCTACACCTTC CSVGGRGSGYTF
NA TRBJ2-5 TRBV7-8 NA TGTGCCAGCAGCTTAGGCCCCGGGGGAGAGACCCAGTACTTC CASSLGPGGETQYF
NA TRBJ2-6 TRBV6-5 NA TGTGCCACGGGGAGGCACTCTGGGGCCAACGTCCTGACTTTC CATGRHSGANVLTF
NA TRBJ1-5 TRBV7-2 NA TGTGCCAGCAGCTTAAATCCAGCAGGAAATCAGCCCCAGCATTTT CASSLNPAGNQPQHF
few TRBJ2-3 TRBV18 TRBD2 TGTGCCAGCTCACCGCTAGCGGGGACTGGCACAGATACGCAGTATTTT CASSPLAGTGTDTQYF
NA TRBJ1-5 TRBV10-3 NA TGTGCCATCAGTGAGTCGAGTAGCAATCAGCCCCAGCATTTT CAISESSSNQPQHF
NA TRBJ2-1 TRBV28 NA TGTGCCAGCACGGGATTTAGCGCTTCCTACAATGAGCAGTTCTTC CASTGFSASYNEQFF
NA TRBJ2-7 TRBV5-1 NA TGCGCCAGCAGCTTGGGCCCGGGTCCCTCCTACGAGCAGTACTTC CASSLGPGPSYEQYF
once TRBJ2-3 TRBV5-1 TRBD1 TGCGCCAGCAGCGATCCGGGACAGGGCCCAAAGCAGTATTTT CASSDPGQGPKQYF
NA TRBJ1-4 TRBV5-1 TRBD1 TGCGCCAGCCGCTCCGGACAGGGGTACGAAAAACTGTTTTTT CASRSGQGYEKLFF
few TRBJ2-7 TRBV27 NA TGTGCCAGCGCCACCCTCCACGACTACTACGAGCAGTACTTC CASATLHDYYEQYF
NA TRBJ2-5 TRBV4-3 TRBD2 TGCGCCAGCAGCCAAGAACTAGCGGGGGGTAGGGAGACCCAGTACTTC CASSQELAGGRETQYF
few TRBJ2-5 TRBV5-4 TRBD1 TGTGCCAGCAGCCTGACAGGGGTAGAGACCCAGTACTTC CASSLTGVETQYF
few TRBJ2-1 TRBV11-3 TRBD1 TGTGCCAGCAGCGTCAGGGGGCGAGCCTACAATGAGCAGTTCTTC CASSVRGRAYNEQFF
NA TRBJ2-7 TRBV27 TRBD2 TGTGCCAGCAGTTTATCGGCTAGCGGGGTGAGCTCCTACGAGCAGTACTTC CASSLSASGVSSYEQYF
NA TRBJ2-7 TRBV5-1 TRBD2 TGCGCCAGCGGTTCGGGGACTAGCGGGCTTTATACCTACGAGCAGTACTTC CASGSGTSGLYTYEQYF
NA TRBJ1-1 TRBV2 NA TGTGCCAGCAGTGAGTGGGTGCTAGCTGAAGCTTTCTTT CASSEWVLAEAFF
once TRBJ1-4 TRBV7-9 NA TGTGCCAGCAGCGCAGAAGGGGGATGGTATGAAAAACTGTTTTTT CASSAEGGWYEKLFF
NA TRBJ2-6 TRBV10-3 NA TGTGCCATCAGCCCATCTGGGGCCAACGTCCTGACTTTC CAISPSGANVLTF
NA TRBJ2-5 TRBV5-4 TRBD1 TGTGCCAGCAGCACTAAGACAGGGTATCAGACCCAGTACTTC CASSTKTGYQTQYF
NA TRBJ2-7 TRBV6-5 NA TGTGCCAGCAGTTATTTGCACAACAACGAGCAGTACTTC CASSYLHNNEQYF
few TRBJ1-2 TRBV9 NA TGTGCCAGCAGCACTCAGACGGGACAAACGACTAACTATGGCTACACCTTC CASSTQTGQTTNYGYTF
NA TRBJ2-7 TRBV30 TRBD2 TGTGCCTTAAGAGCGGGGGTAACTTCCTACGAGCAGTACTTC CALRAGVTSYEQYF
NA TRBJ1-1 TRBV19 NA TGTGCCAGTAGTATCTTAGGGGAGGGAACTGAAGCTTTCTTT CASSILGEGTEAFF
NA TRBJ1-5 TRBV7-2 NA TGTGCCAGCAGCCGTTTAAGCAATCAGCCCCAGCATTTT CASSRLSNQPQHF
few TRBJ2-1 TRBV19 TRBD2 TGTGCCAGTAGTATGGGGCTAGCGGGGGACAATGAGCAGTTCTTC CASSMGLAGDNEQFF
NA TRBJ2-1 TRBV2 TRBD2 TGTGCCACTAGCGGGAGATCCAATGAGCAGTTCTTC CATSGRSNEQFF
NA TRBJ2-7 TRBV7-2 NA TGTGCCAGCAGCTTAGAACCGGGAATTTGGAATGAGCAGTACTTC CASSLEPGIWNEQYF
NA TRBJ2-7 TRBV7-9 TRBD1 TGTGCCAGCAGATCCTCCGGGACAGGGGGTTACGAGCAGTACTTC CASRSSGTGGYEQYF
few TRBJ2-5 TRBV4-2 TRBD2 TGTGCCAGCAGCCCGCCGGCAGCGGGGAAAGAGACCCAGTACTTC CASSPPAAGKETQYF
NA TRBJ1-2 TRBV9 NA TGTGCCAGCAGCGTAGATCCAAAACACGCAGGGTTCTATGGCTACACCTTC CASSVDPKHAGFYGYTF
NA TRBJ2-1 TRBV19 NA TGTGCCAGTAGTATCACAGGGGGGGTTTACAATGAGCAGTTCTTC CASSITGGVYNEQFF